A selection of T cell receptor beta chains follows, all from one sample in a study of early stage breast cancer tumors. Some clones are missing from TCRdb's copy, which holds only in-frame ones; the method was immunoSEQ multiplex PCR. The data hold 25,000 to 30,000 clones, with 75% to 85% observed a single time. Source material: blood. The source of these receptors is a person aged 55-75 years with breast cancer. Each CDR3 is given with its conserved first and last residue. A D gene is named only where the DNA matches it firmly. Clone size is not always given. Where it is, it says once, few, many or a class for expanded clones.

d_call,clone_size,v_call,j_call,cdr3_nt,cdr3_aa
NA,NA,TRBV25-1,TRBJ2-1,TGTGCCAGCAGTGAATGGGGGCCTAGCTCCGGTGAGCAGTTCTTC,CASSEWGPSSGEQFF
NA,NA,TRBV5-1,TRBJ2-1,TGCGCCAGCAGCTTCCCCGGGGGGCAGGGAGGGAATGAGCAGTTCTTC,CASSFPGGQGGNEQFF
TRBD2,few,TRBV18,TRBJ2-5,TGTGCCAGCTCATCTGACGTTAGCGGGAGAGAAGAGACCCAGTACTTC,CASSSDVSGREETQYF
TRBD1,NA,TRBV2,TRBJ1-5,TGTGCCAGCAGCCGCAGTACAGGGGGCAGCAATCAGCCCCAGCATTTT,CASSRSTGGSNQPQHF
TRBD2,NA,TRBV14,TRBJ2-1,TGTGCCAGCAGCCCGGGGGGAAGTGAGCAGTTCTTC,CASSPGGSEQFF
NA,NA,TRBV4-1,TRBJ2-5,TGCGCCAGCAGCCAAGATCCACCCGGAGAAGTACGAGAGACCCAGTACTTC,CASSQDPPGEVRETQYF
TRBD1,NA,TRBV5-4,TRBJ1-1,TGTGCCAGCAGCCCTACAGGGGGCGCGTTCGTCTCTGAAGCTTTCTTT,CASSPTGGAFVSEAFF
TRBD1,NA,TRBV5-6,TRBJ1-2,TGTGCCAGCAGCTCACTCGGACAGGGGGCTAACTATGGCTACACCTTC,CASSSLGQGANYGYTF
NA,NA,TRBV5-6,TRBJ2-2,TGTGCCAGCAGCTTAGCAGGGGCGAACACCGGGGAGCTGTTTTTT,CASSLAGANTGELFF
NA,NA,TRBV28,TRBJ1-2,TGTGCCAGCAGTTTCGGGAGTAACTATGGCTACACCTTC,CASSFGSNYGYTF
NA,NA,TRBV5-4,TRBJ2-7,TGTGCCAGCAGCTTGGAGGTGGGCCCCTACGAGCAGTACTTC,CASSLEVGPYEQYF
NA,once,TRBV30,TRBJ1-5,TGTGCCTGGGGTCGCGATAGCAATCAGCCCCAGCATTTT,CAWGRDSNQPQHF
NA,NA,TRBV29-1,TRBJ1-2,TGCAGCGTTGCGCGGGACGGAGCCCTCTATGGCTACACCTTC,CSVARDGALYGYTF
TRBD1,NA,TRBV6-1,TRBJ1-2,TGTGCCAGCAGTGAAGTACAGGGGAGCCACTATGGCTACACCTTC,CASSEVQGSHYGYTF
TRBD1,NA,TRBV29-1,TRBJ2-4,TGCAGCGTCCAGGGGACAGGGAAAAACATTCAGTACTTC,CSVQGTGKNIQYF
TRBD1,NA,TRBV19,TRBJ2-4,TGTGCCAGTAGTCGCGGGCCGGACAGGGTAGCCAAAAACATTCAGTACTTC,CASSRGPDRVAKNIQYF
NA,NA,TRBV7-2,TRBJ2-7,TGTGCCAGCAGCTTAAATCAGGGCTCCTACGAGCAGTACTTC,CASSLNQGSYEQYF
NA,NA,TRBV4-1,TRBJ1-5,TGCGCCAGCAGCCAAGAATGGTCCTATAGCAATCAGCCCCAGCATTTT,CASSQEWSYSNQPQHF
NA,NA,TRBV29-1,TRBJ1-2,TGCAGCGCTACGGGAACTTCATATGGCTACACCTTC,CSATGTSYGYTF
TRBD1,NA,TRBV6-5,TRBJ1-2,TGTGCCAGCAGGCCTACAGGGGCGACTAACTATGGCTACACCTTC,CASRPTGATNYGYTF
NA,NA,TRBV19,TRBJ1-2,TGTGCCAGTAGTACACCCCCTAGCGGCTACACCTTC,CASSTPPSGYTF
TRBD1,NA,TRBV29-1,TRBJ2-7,TGCAGCGTGGAGCCGGGACAGCAACCCTACGAGCAGTACTTC,CSVEPGQQPYEQYF
TRBD2,NA,TRBV6-5,TRBJ2-3,TGTGCCAGCAGTAAGCGGGAGGTTTTTGCAGATACGCAGTATTTT,CASSKREVFADTQYF
NA,NA,TRBV9,TRBJ2-2,TGTGCCAGCAGCGTAGGGACTTCCAACACCGGGGAGCTGTTTTTT,CASSVGTSNTGELFF